These 17 T cell receptor beta chains came from one sample sequenced in a study of blood T cells in healthy people across ages. Then a second PCR, running roughly 7 to 12 cycles, was carried out with a sample-barcoded 5' primer and a J-beta primer mix. Each CDR3 protein gets one entry after TCRdb re-called the 5' RACE reads with MiXCR. This sample yields more than 800,000 distinct CDR3 sequences, of which around 43% are seen a single time; under 20% belongs to the top ten. The sample was blood. These receptors were obtained from an older woman in good health.

DNA for the CDR3: TGTGCCAGCAGTTTCCTTGGTGGGCAGTTCTTC. This sequence encodes CASSFLGGQFF. The J gene is TRBJ2-1, the V gene TRBV6-5; the D is unclear. CDR1 and CDR2 (germline): MNHEY, SVGAGI. The CDR3 contains 11 residues. The V and J ends lost 4 bases and 12 bases respectively, with 10 bases between them.

The rearrangement joins TRBV20-1 to TRBJ1-2, with D possibly matching TRBD1 (5 bases). This CDR3 has 16 amino acids. Germline lookup yields CDR1 DFQATT and CDR2 SNEGSKA (reference sequence). The V gene lost 3 bases and the J gene lost 0 bases, with 17 bases spanning the gap. CDR3 in DNA: TGCAGTGCTAGCAGCGCAGGGCCTCATCCTAACTATGGCTACACCTTC. It yields the protein CSASSAGPHPNYGYTF.

There are a few counts of this clonotype. CDR3 DNA sequence: TGTGCCAGCAGTCTCCGGACAGGGCTGCACAAAAACATTCAGTACTTC. Amino acid sequence: CASSLRTGLHKNIQYF. The chain recombines TRBV28 with TRBJ2-4; TRBD1 matches at 8 bases. Trimming at V came to 5 bases and at J to 3 bases, leaving 9 bases not matched to a gene. This CDR3 is 16 amino acids long. Looked up from germline, CDR1 is MDHEN and CDR2 is SYDVKM.

This clonotype appeared a few times. The rearrangement uses TRBV15 and TRBJ2-4; perhaps TRBD1 as D (6 bases). The germline V gene encodes CDR1 LNHNV and CDR2 YYDKDF (reference sequence). V lost 5 bases and J lost 7, with 12 bases in between. There are 13 residues in the CDR3. The CDR3 DNA reads TGTGCCACCAGCGTTGGGCAGGGGAACATTCAGTACTTC. The encoded protein is CATSVGQGNIQYF.

The V gene is TRBV19, the J gene TRBJ2-4; 8 nucleotides align to TRBD2. From germline, CDR1 is LNHDA and CDR2 SQIVND (reference sequence). The CDR3 is 14 residues long. Trimming took 0 bases from V and 7 from J; bases not matched to a gene: 2. The CDR3 reads CASSIERTSNIQYF. The CDR3 region has the DNA TGTGCCAGTAGTATAGAACGGACTAGCAACATTCAGTACTTC.

This clonotype has more than one count but fewer than ten. The rearrangement uses TRBV11-2 and TRBJ2-3; TRBD2 aligns across 14 bases. The CDR3 loop spans 20 amino acids. After removal of 3 bases from V and 2 bases from J, the junction contained 13 bases not matched to a gene. CDR1 SGHAT and CDR2 FQNNGV come from the germline V gene. In DNA form, the CDR3 reads TGTGCCAGCAGCTTCACCACCGGGACTAGCGGGAGAGCAATCACAGATACGCAGTATTTT. Amino acids: CASSFTTGTSGRAITDTQYF. Full variable domain (missing parts from reference TRBV11-2 and TRBJ2-3): EAGVAQSPRYKIIEKRQSVAFWCNPISGHATLYWYQQILGQGPKLLIQFQNNGVVDDSQLPKDRFSAERLKGVDSTLKIQPAKLEDSAVYLCASSFTTGTSGRAITDTQYFGPGTRLTVL.

This chain joins TRBV5-6 and TRBJ2-5; the D gene is possibly TRBD1 (5 bases). With 0 bases removed from V and 1 base from J, the gap between germline ends came to 7 bases. Germline values: CDR1 SGHDT, CDR2 YYEEEE. CDR3 length: 14 residues. The DNA for the CDR3 is TGTGCCAGCAGCTTGGACAGGATCCAAGAGACCCAGTACTTC. The encoded protein is CASSLDRIQETQYF.

V usage is TRBV25-1 and J usage is TRBJ1-2; D possibly corresponds to TRBD1 (5 bases). The germline CDR1 and CDR2 sequences are MGHDK and SYGVNS. Trimming removed 6 bases from V and 7 bases from J, with 18 bases in between. CDR3 length: 14 amino acids. The CDR3 nucleotides are TGTGCCAGCAGGGGGGGACGGGGGGTAACTGGCTACACCTTC. Translated, it gives CASRGGRGVTGYTF.

The rearrangement links TRBV29-1 to TRBJ2-7; D not resolved. This CDR3 contains 13 residues. V lost 7 bases, J lost 1 base, and 14 bases lay in between. Germline-derived CDR1 and CDR2 are SQVTM and ANQGSEA. CDR3 nucleotide sequence: TGCAGCGCCTCAGACTGGCAGTCCTACGAGCAGTACTTC. The encoded protein is CSASDWQSYEQYF.

Comments on this clonotype: One junction end does not reproduce the germline sequence, and a read error may be involved. V and J are TRBV28 and TRBJ2-5; perhaps TRBD1 as D (5 bases). The J call is uncertain, as TRBJ2-7 better fits the DNA end. The CDR3 covers 12 residues. CDR1 is MDHEN and CDR2 is SYDVKM in the germline V gene. CDR3 sequence: CVSSQQVYEQYF. As DNA, the CDR3 is TGTGTCAGCAGTCAACAGGTTTACGAGCAGTACTTC.

This clonotype came up many times. The rearrangement uses TRBV7-8 and TRBJ2-5; tentatively, D is TRBD2 (6 bases). This CDR3 is 16 amino acids long. Germline CDR1 is SGHVS and CDR2 is FQNEAQ. Trimming shortened V by 1 base and J by 4 bases, and 16 bases separated the two germline ends. CDR3 sequence reads: CASSLDQPGGGETQYF. DNA for the CDR3: TGTGCCAGCAGCTTAGACCAGCCCGGGGGAGGAGAGACCCAGTACTTC.

This clonotype came up many times. This chain joins TRBV6-6 and TRBJ2-5; D remains ambiguous. CDR1 is MNHNY and CDR2 is SVGAGI in the germline V gene (reference sequence). The germline V and J ends were trimmed by 8 bases and 3 bases, with 7 bases remaining between them. This CDR3 is 11 amino acids long. CDR3 in amino acids: CASRHEETQYF. The CDR3 DNA reads TGTGCCAGCCGCCACGAAGAGACCCAGTACTTC.

This clonotype was seen more than once but under ten times. The chain combines TRBV10-3 with TRBJ2-1, with D possibly TRBD2 on 6 matching bases. Trimming shortened V by 0 bases and J by 10 bases, and 16 bases separated the two germline ends. CDR3 size: 15 residues. Germline V gene data show CDR1 as ENHRY and CDR2 as SYGVKD. The CDR3, as DNA: TGTGCCATCAGTGAGTCTGGCGGGATCGGCAGGGAGCAGTTCTTC. The encoded protein is CAISESGGIGREQFF.

The gene calls are TRBV20-1 and TRBJ2-7, with D possibly being TRBD2 (6 bases). Germline assignment: CDR1 DFQATT and CDR2 SNEGSKA (reference sequence). The CDR3 is made up of 14 amino acids. Trimming cost V 2 bases and J 0 bases, with 11 bases left between them. Written as DNA, the CDR3 is TGCAGTGCTAGAAGCCCCGGGGGCTCCTACGAGCAGTACTTC. It specifies CSARSPGGSYEQYF.

For this clonotype: The junction shows a germline mismatch at one end, possibly a read error. This chain uses TRBV10-1 with TRBJ2-3; TRBD2 agrees at 7 bases. Germline values: CDR1 WNHNN, CDR2 SYGVQD (reference sequence). The CDR3 is 14 amino acids. The CDR3, as DNA: TGCGACAGCAGTCCTGCCGGGAGGATTGGGACGCAGTATTTT. This sequence encodes CDSSPAGRIGTQYF.

The chain has TRBV20-1 and TRBJ2-4; TRBD2 agrees at 7 bases. The V segment lost 3 bases and the J segment 8 bases; nucleotides outside the gene matches: 7. The length of the CDR3 is 13 residues. Looked up from germline, CDR1 is DFQATT and CDR2 is SNEGSKA (reference sequence). The CDR3 bases are TGCAGTGCTAGTCACAGCGGGGAGGACATTCAGTACTTC. Amino acids: CSASHSGEDIQYF.

V is TRBV12-3 or TRBV12-4 and J is TRBJ2-2; D tentatively fits TRBD1 or TRBD2 (7 bases each). The CDR3 covers 15 residues. V was shortened by 6 bases and J by 6 bases, with 17 bases between the two germline ends. This CDR3 is CASRTTGEGAGELFF. CDR3 nucleotide sequence: TGTGCCAGCAGAACCACAGGGGAGGGTGCCGGGGAGCTGTTTTTT.